This T cell receptor (beta chain) was documented in a study of blood T cell repertoires in COVID-19. Across the whole study: Acute and convalescent COVID-19 samples came from the United States, Italy and Spain. T cells, B-cell-depleted T cells, or PBMCs supplied cDNA or gDNA.

Authors' methods: Reference gene primer amplification gave estimated nucleated cell counts. Libraries were prepared by immunoSEQ multiplex PCR; TCRdb keeps only in-frame clonotypes and omits some of them. The DNA was the basis for D and trimming; V, J and clone size are from that table. Of fewer than 65,000 clones listed, roughly 85% were seen once; the top ten hold approximately 20%. This TCR derives from a human donor in a cohort sampled during active COVID-19. The specimen sequenced was peripheral blood.

The CDR3 protein is CAVYNPGNTIYF. CDR3 sequence (DNA): TGTGCCGTATACAACCCTGGAAACACCATATATTTT. The chain has TRBV10-3 and TRBJ1-3; no definite D call. The CDR3 spans 12 residues. V was clipped by 11 bases and J by 2 bases, with 10 bases between them. Germline CDR1 is ENHRY and CDR2 is SYGVKD.